Sequencing of this T cell receptor beta chain was carried out in a study of T cells in Graves' hyperthyroidism and ophthalmopathy. Using RNA transcripts as the source, TCR beta CDR3 regions were amplified. The study used the HTBI primer set for a first-round RT-PCR of the TCR CDR3. TCRdb passed the multiplex PCR reads through MiXCR, listing each CDR3 protein once. Here the sample spans some 600,000 distinct CDR3 sequences, around 14% being singletons. The CDR3 runs to 15 residues. Germline assignment: CDR1 SGHRS and CDR2 YFSETQ. The junction had 8 bases not matched to a gene; V was cut back by 4 bases and J by 5 bases. This clonotype was detected many times.

The chain employs TRBV5-1 and TRBJ2-3; TRBD2 matches at 9 bases. This sequence was found in a woman aged 25-40 years with Graves' hyperthyroidism that later progressed to Graves' ophthalmopathy. The sequenced sample was blood. CDR3 nucleotide sequence: TGCGCCAGCAGCCAATTAGCGGGAGAGGTAGATACGCAGTATTTT. This translates into CASSQLAGEVDTQYF.